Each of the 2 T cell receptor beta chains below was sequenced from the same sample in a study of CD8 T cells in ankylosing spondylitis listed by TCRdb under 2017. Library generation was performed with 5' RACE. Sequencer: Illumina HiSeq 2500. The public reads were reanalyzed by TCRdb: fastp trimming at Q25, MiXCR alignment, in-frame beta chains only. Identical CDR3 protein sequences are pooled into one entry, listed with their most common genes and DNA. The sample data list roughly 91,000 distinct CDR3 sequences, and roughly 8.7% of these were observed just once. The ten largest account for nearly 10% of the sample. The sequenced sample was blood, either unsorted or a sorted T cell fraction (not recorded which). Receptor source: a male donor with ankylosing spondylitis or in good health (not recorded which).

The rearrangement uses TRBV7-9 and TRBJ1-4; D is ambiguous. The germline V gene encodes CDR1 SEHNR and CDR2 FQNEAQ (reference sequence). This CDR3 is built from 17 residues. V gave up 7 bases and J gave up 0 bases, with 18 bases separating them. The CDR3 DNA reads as TGTGCCAGCATCTCGGGGTGGGCAGACTCAACTAATGAAAAACTGTTTTTT. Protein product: CASISGWADSTNEKLFF.

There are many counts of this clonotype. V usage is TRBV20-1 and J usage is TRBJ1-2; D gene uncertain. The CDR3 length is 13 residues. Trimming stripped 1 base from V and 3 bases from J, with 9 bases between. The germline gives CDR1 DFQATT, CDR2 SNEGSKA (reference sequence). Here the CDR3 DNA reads TGCAGTGCTAGAGTAGCCAAGGACTATGGCTACACCTTC. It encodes CSARVAKDYGYTF.